One and the same sample provided the 19 T cell receptor beta chains below, sequenced in a study of blood T cell repertoires in COVID-19. TCRdb's table, derived via immunoSEQ multiplex PCR, lists solely in-frame clones and lacks some. The data show about 80,000 clones, with around 88% seen just once and 35% to 40% held by the top ten. Sequenced input: peripheral blood. The receptors stem from an elderly man with active or convalescent COVID-19.

The V call is TRBV18, the J call TRBJ1-3, with D possibly being TRBD1 (5 bases). This CDR3 has 17 amino acids. Deletions cut 3 bases from V and 0 bases from J, with 15 bases between. Per the germline V gene, CDR1 is KGHSH and CDR2 is LQKENI. Here the CDR3 DNA reads TGTGCCAGCTCACCGCTAACAGGAACGCCCTCTGGAAACACCATATATTTT. As protein: CASSPLTGTPSGNTIYF.

This clone turned up a few times. The chain recombines TRBV13 with TRBJ1-1, with 8 bases matching TRBD1. V lost 0 bases and J lost 4; bases outside the gene matches: 10. Germline V CDR1 and CDR2: PRHDT, FYEKMQ (reference sequence). The CDR3 is 17 residues long. This chain's CDR3 is CASSLGIPRTGRTEAFF. CDR3 bases: TGTGCCAGCAGCTTAGGCATACCTCGGACAGGGCGCACTGAAGCTTTCTTT. Using reference TRBV13 and TRBJ1-1 for the parts outside the CDR3, the full variable domain is AAGVIQSPRHLIKEKRETATLKCYPIPRHDTVYWYQQGPGQDPQFLISFYEKMQSDKGSIPDRFSAQQFSDYHSELNMSSLELGDSALYFCASSLGIPRTGRTEAFFGQGTRLTVV.

The chain uses TRBV18 and TRBJ2-5; possible D gene TRBD1, 5 bases. Germline CDR1 is KGHSH and CDR2 is LQKENI. This CDR3 region has 13 residues. V lost 2 bases to trimming and J lost 4 bases, with 8 bases between them. The CDR3 nucleotides are TGTGCCAGCTCACCAGGAAGGGGAGAGACCCAGTACTTC. Translating it yields CASSPGRGETQYF.

The chain links TRBV20-1 to TRBJ1-1; D is perhaps TRBD1 (5 bases). Germline V gene sequence: CDR1 DFQATT, CDR2 SNEGSKA (reference sequence). The V and J ends lost 3 bases and 0 bases respectively, with 26 bases between them. The length of the CDR3 is 19 residues. The CDR3 nucleotides are TGCAGTGCTAGTTTCGGGGGTAGCCTTGAGGTCCCTATGAACACTGAAGCTTTCTTT. Protein: CSASFGGSLEVPMNTEAFF.

The rearrangement links TRBV5-1 to TRBJ1-2, with TRBD1 as a possible D gene (6 bases). V lost 3 bases to trimming and J lost 10 bases, with 10 bases between them. The CDR3 runs to 11 residues. Germline-derived CDR1 and CDR2 are SGHRS and YFSETQ. CDR3: CASSSGQIYTF. The CDR3 DNA is TGCGCCAGCAGCTCCGGACAGATCTACACCTTC. Using reference TRBV5-1 and TRBJ1-2 for the parts outside the CDR3, the full variable domain is KAGVTQTPRYLIKTRGQQVTLSCSPISGHRSVSWYQQTPGQGLQFLFEYFSETQRNKGNFPGRFSGRQFSNSRSEMNVSTLELGDSALYLCASSSGQIYTFGSGTRLTVV.

This clone has a single count. The V gene is TRBV5-1, the J gene TRBJ1-4, with D possibly being TRBD1 (5 bases). Trimming took off 3 bases at V and 7 bases at J, with 13 bases between the two ends. Per the germline V gene, CDR1 is SGHRS and CDR2 is YFSETQ. The CDR3 length is 14 residues. The CDR3 region is CASSSQGGSEKLFF. In DNA, the CDR3 is TGCGCCAGCAGCTCCCAGGGCGGCAGTGAAAAACTGTTTTTT.

This chain connects TRBV28 to TRBJ2-7; TRBD2 might be the D (6 bases). Looked up from germline, CDR1 is MDHEN and CDR2 is SYDVKM. This CDR3 comprises 15 residues. V shed 2 bases and J shed 1 base, with 12 bases lying between them. CDR3: CASSLIGTPSYEQYF. Written as DNA, the CDR3 is TGTGCCAGCAGTTTAATCGGGACTCCTTCCTACGAGCAGTACTTC.

The CDR3 bases are TGCGCCAGCAGCTTGGTGGGAGCAACTAATGAAAAACTGTTTTTT. As protein: CASSLVGATNEKLFF. The chain carries TRBV5-1 and TRBJ1-4; D not certain. The CDR3 covers 15 residues. Germline assignment: CDR1 SGHRS and CDR2 YFSETQ. The germline V and J ends were trimmed by 0 bases and 0 bases, with 6 bases remaining between them.

The V call is TRBV6-5, the J call TRBJ2-7; 8 bases fit TRBD2. The germline gives CDR1 MNHEY, CDR2 SVGAGI. The CDR3 length is 16 residues. The V segment lost 0 bases and the J segment 0 bases; nucleotides outside the gene matches: 4. For the CDR3, the DNA is TGTGCCAGCAGTTACTCCGGTAGCGGGGTCTCCTACGAGCAGTACTTC. Protein product: CASSYSGSGVSYEQYF.

This rearrangement joins TRBV27 to TRBJ2-7, with TRBD1 as a possible D gene (5 bases). The CDR3 runs to 14 residues. Trimming stripped 7 bases from V and 5 bases from J, with 18 bases between. Germline V gene sequence: CDR1 MNHEY, CDR2 SMNVEV (reference sequence). The CDR3 spells CASKMTETPHEQYF. DNA of the CDR3: TGTGCCAGCAAAATGACAGAAACCCCTCACGAGCAGTACTTC.

V gene TRBV4-2 combines with J gene TRBJ2-2; a possible D gene is TRBD2 (5 bases). Trimming cost V 4 bases and J 1 base, with 10 bases left between them. Germline values: CDR1 LGHNA, CDR2 YNFKEQ. The length of the CDR3 is 15 residues. CDR3 in DNA: TGTGCCAGCAGCCCGGCTCGGGGGAACACCGGGGAGCTGTTTTTT. Translating gives CASSPARGNTGELFF.

The CDR3 DNA sequence: TGTGCCAGCAGCTTAGTCGGCGGGTCCTACGAGCAGTACTTC. It is translated as CASSLVGGSYEQYF. V is TRBV11-2 and J is TRBJ2-7, with D possibly being TRBD2 (5 bases). The CDR3 consists of 14 residues. V was pared by 1 base and J by 1 base, with 8 bases between. CDR1 and CDR2 (germline): SGHAT, FQNNGV. Complete variable domain (other parts from reference TRBV11-2 and TRBJ2-7): EAGVAQSPRYKIIEKRQSVAFWCNPISGHATLYWYQQILGQGPKLLIQFQNNGVVDDSQLPKDRFSAERLKGVDSTLKIQPAKLEDSAVYLCASSLVGGSYEQYFGPGTRLTVT.

The chain is built from TRBV5-1 and TRBJ2-2; D is possibly TRBD2 (5 bases). With 2 bases removed from V and 4 bases from J, the gap between germline ends came to 12 bases. The germline gives CDR1 SGHRS, CDR2 YFSETQ. This CDR3 region has 15 residues. Here the CDR3 DNA reads TGCGCCAGCAGCTTCGATCGGGGTTCCACCGGGGAGCTGTTTTTT. Translated, it gives CASSFDRGSTGELFF.

The chain recombines TRBV5-1 with TRBJ2-2; TRBD1 agrees at 9 bases. Germline lookup yields CDR1 SGHRS and CDR2 YFSETQ. The CDR3 covers 16 residues. With 4 bases clipped from V and 1 base from J, the junction kept 5 bases outside the gene matches. CDR3 amino acids: CASSHRQGGNTGELFF. The CDR3 bases are TGCGCCAGCAGCCACCGACAGGGGGGGAACACCGGGGAGCTGTTTTTT.

V usage is TRBV4-2 and J usage is TRBJ1-5, with D possibly TRBD1 on 6 matching bases. V was cut by 7 bases and J by 7 bases, with 20 bases left in between. This CDR3 contains 15 residues. The germline V gene encodes CDR1 LGHNA and CDR2 YNFKEQ. CDR3 sequence: CASTDTTGLAQPQHF. The DNA of the CDR3 is TGTGCCAGCACCGATACTACAGGGTTAGCGCAGCCCCAGCATTTT.

This rearrangement joins TRBV7-2 to TRBJ2-7; D is possibly TRBD2 (6 bases). Trimming cost V 5 bases and J 3 bases, with 20 bases left between them. Germline values: CDR1 SGHTA, CDR2 FQGNSA. This CDR3 is 16 amino acids long. CDR3 protein: CASSPSSAGPDYEQYF. The CDR3 DNA reads as TGTGCCAGCAGCCCCTCTTCTGCGGGGCCCGACTACGAGCAGTACTTC.

The V and J genes are TRBV9 and TRBJ1-6, with 11 nucleotides matching TRBD1. The J segment lost 8 bases and the V segment lost 5 bases, leaving 3 bases of the junction unmatched. The CDR3 loop spans 14 amino acids. CDR1 is SGDLS, CDR2 YYNGEE, per germline. This chain's CDR3 is CASSRGQGDSPLHF. CDR3 nucleotides: TGTGCCAGCAGTAGGGGACAGGGGGATTCACCCCTCCACTTT.

J is TRBJ2-1 and V is TRBV4-1, with D hard to call. The germline gives CDR1 MGHRA, CDR2 YSYEKL. The CDR3 consists of 15 residues. With 0 bases removed from V and 8 bases from J, the gap between germline ends came to 14 bases. The DNA for the CDR3 is TGCGCCAGCAGCCAAGATCGCGTGGGTCGGGATGAGCAGTTCTTC. Translated, it gives CASSQDRVGRDEQFF.

This chain connects TRBV4-3 to TRBJ2-2; D unclear. Germline CDR1 reads LGHNA; CDR2 reads YSLEER. This CDR3 comprises 13 residues. Trimming stripped 3 bases from V and 6 bases from J, with 8 bases between. The CDR3 nucleotides read TGCGCCAGCAGCCATCTTCCCCCCGGGGAGCTGTTTTTT. Encoded protein: CASSHLPPGELFF.